This TCR beta chain appears in the sequencing data of a study of human T cells and chemical hapten exposure. About the study: Diphenylcyclopropenone was applied weekly to patients' scalps across the roughly 23-week study.

Time point defined: pre-sensitization, week 0. Treatment noted: therapeutic diphenylcyclopropenone sensitization with weekly scalp DPC. At patch-test visits, sampling came before the patch test. It was from unfractionated whole blood that total RNA was extracted. This clonotype came up many times. MiXCR was run by TCRdb on the RACE reads, yielding one entry per CDR3 protein. Of fewer than 70,000 distinct CDR3 sequences listed, 6.7% are singletons. With 7 bases clipped from V and 5 bases from J, the junction kept 13 bases outside the gene matches. Germline V lookup: CDR1 SQVTM, CDR2 ANQGSEA. The CDR3 runs to 14 residues.

Material: whole blood, obtained in connection with sensitization to the hapten diphenylcyclopropenone (DPC). The chain combines TRBV29-1 with TRBJ1-1; 7 nucleotides align to TRBD1. The sequence was collected from a woman aged 25-40 years with alopecia areata. Some clones in this sample may be carry-over from other donors' samples. CDR3 residues: CSAEDRVLGTEAFF. The DNA for the CDR3 is TGCAGCGCGGAAGACAGGGTTTTGGGGACTGAAGCTTTCTTT.